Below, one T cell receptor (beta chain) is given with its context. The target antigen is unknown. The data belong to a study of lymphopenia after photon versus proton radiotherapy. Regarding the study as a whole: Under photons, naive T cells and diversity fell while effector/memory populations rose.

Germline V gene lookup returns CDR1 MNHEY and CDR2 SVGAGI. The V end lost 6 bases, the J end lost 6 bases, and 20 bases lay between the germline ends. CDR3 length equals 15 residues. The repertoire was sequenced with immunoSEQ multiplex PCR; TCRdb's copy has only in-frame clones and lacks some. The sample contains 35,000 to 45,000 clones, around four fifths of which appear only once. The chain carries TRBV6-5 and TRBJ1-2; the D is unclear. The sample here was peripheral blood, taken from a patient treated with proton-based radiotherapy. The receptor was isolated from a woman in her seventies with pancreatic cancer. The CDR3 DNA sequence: TGTGCCAGCAGAGTTACTTCACTGAGGGCACATGGCTACACCTTC. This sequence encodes CASRVTSLRAHGYTF.